The sequence of this T cell receptor (beta chain) was determined in a study of vaccination effects on CD4 cells after COVID-19. Overall study results and limits: Researchers reported few convalescent patients and no early post-infection timepoints in the study.

Antigen-specific CD4+ T cells were expanded (with viral peptide pools) by the ViraFEST assay ahead of sequencing. Researchers isolated CD4+ T cells once approximately eleven days of culture had elapsed. The person was diagnosed with PCR-confirmed SARS-CoV-2 infection between March and December 2020. Sequenced by immunoSEQ multiplex PCR; TCRdb stores in-frame clones only, minus some. The sample has more than 20,000 clones, under 75% seen once. As for this clone: Antigen: not known.

V lost 3 bases to trimming and J lost 1 base, with 16 bases between them. The germline gives CDR1 LNHDA, CDR2 SQIVND (reference sequence). This CDR3 has 16 amino acids. The sequence was obtained from a human donor who had a prior SARS-CoV-2 infection. The V gene is TRBV19, the J gene TRBJ2-7, with TRBD2 as a possible D gene (6 bases). The specimen was CD4+ T cells from PBMCs cultured with SARS-CoV-2 spike peptides, collected before COVID-19 vaccination. The CDR3 DNA sequence: TGTGCCAGTAGTATTGTGTTTGGGCGGGGATCCTACGAGCAGTACTTC. Amino acid sequence: CASSIVFGRGSYEQYF.